Listed below are T cell receptor beta chains from one sample, sequenced in a study of T cells in Graves' hyperthyroidism and ophthalmopathy. TCRdb processed the multiplex PCR reads anew with MiXCR; each CDR3 protein has one entry. The data show about 350,000 distinct CDR3 sequences, 15% to 20% seen once. Sequenced sample: blood. The receptors here all came from a young woman with Graves' hyperthyroidism. The CDR3 runs from the conserved cysteine through the conserved F or W. The D gene is left open where the match is weak. Clone size, where shown, is once, few, many, or a class for clones that have expanded.

>-|TRBV3-1|15|TRBJ2-5|few
CASSQERSHKEAQYF
TGTGCCAGCAGCCAAGAAAGGTCGCACAAAGAGGCCCAGTACTTC
>-|TRBV20-1|13|TRBJ2-7|once
CSARRGITYEQYF
TGCAGTGCTAGAAGGGGGATAACCTACGAGCAGTACTTC
>-|TRBV5-1|15|TRBJ1-1|many
CASSLDGTAYTEAFF
TGCGCCAGCAGCTTGGACGGGACGGCCTACACTGAAGCTTTCTTT
>-|TRBV12-3/TRBV12-4|15|TRBJ2-3|many
CASSRTTGSTDTQYF
TGTGCCAGCAGCCGGACGACAGGTAGCACAGATACGCAGTATTTT
>TRBD1|TRBV19|14|TRBJ2-7|few
CASQAGQGAREQYF
TGTGCCAGCCAGGCGGGACAGGGGGCGCGTGAGCAGTACTTC
>-|TRBV20-1|15|TRBJ1-2|many
CSASSSLGGGYGYTF
TGCAGTGCCTCCTCGAGTCTGGGGGGAGGGTATGGCTACACCTTC
>-|TRBV19|16|TRBJ2-2|many
CASSIIGSSNTGELFF
TGTGCCAGTAGTATAATCGGGAGTTCGAACACCGGGGAGCTGTTTTTT
>-|TRBV2|13|TRBJ2-7|many
CASRVVGPYEQYF
TGTGCCAGCAGGGTAGTAGGCCCCTACGAGCAGTACTTC
>-|TRBV18|12|TRBJ2-5|many
CASSPDQGTQYF
TGTGCCAGCTCACCTGACCAGGGGACCCAGTACTTC
>TRBD1|TRBV12-3/TRBV12-4|15|TRBJ1-2|-
CASSLGGQGHYGYTF
TGTGCCAGCAGTTTAGGGGGACAGGGCCACTATGGCTACACCTTC
>-|TRBV20-1|12|TRBJ2-7|many
CSAPGASYEQYF
TGCAGTGCCCCGGGAGCCTCCTACGAGCAGTACTTC
>-|TRBV14|14|TRBJ2-6|many
CASSTSSGANVLTF
TGTGCCAGCAGTACGTCCTCTGGGGCCAACGTCCTGACTTTC
>-|TRBV9|17|TRBJ2-5|many
CASSARHGSTGQETQYF
TGTGCCAGCAGCGCCAGACATGGATCAACCGGCCAAGAGACCCAGTACTTC
>TRBD1|TRBV12-3/TRBV12-4|14|TRBJ2-3|-
CASSDRGRGDTQYF
TGTGCCAGCAGCGACAGGGGCAGAGGAGATACGCAGTATTTT
>-|TRBV12-3/TRBV12-4|12|TRBJ1-1|many
CASSFVWAEAFF
TGTGCCAGCAGTTTTGTGTGGGCAGAAGCTTTCTTT
>TRBD2|TRBV12-3/TRBV12-4|16|TRBJ2-5|-
CASSSGTSGRSETQYF
TGTGCCAGCAGTTCCGGGACTAGCGGGAGGTCGGAGACCCAGTACTTC
>-|TRBV7-3|14|TRBJ2-2|many
CASSFRGIDGELFF
TGTGCCAGCAGCTTCAGGGGTATCGACGGGGAGCTGTTTTTT
>TRBD1|TRBV11-1|15|TRBJ1-4|-
CASSPQGASNEKLFF
TGTGCCAGCAGTCCTCAGGGGGCTTCTAATGAAAAACTGTTTTTT
>-|TRBV4-1|16|TRBJ2-7|few
CASSRTPGRNSYEQYF
TGCGCCAGCAGCCGAACCCCGGGACGGAACTCCTACGAGCAGTACTTC
>TRBD1|TRBV19|14|TRBJ1-2|many
CASRGRDRANGYTF
TGTGCCAGCAGAGGTAGGGACAGGGCCAATGGCTACACCTTC
>TRBD2|TRBV11-2|17|TRBJ2-1|few
CASSHQLLAGGLQEQFF
TGTGCCAGCAGCCACCAACTTCTAGCGGGGGGGCTACAAGAGCAGTTCTTC
>-|TRBV7-2|15|TRBJ2-1|-
CASSSTQLRNNEQFF
TGTGCCAGCAGCTCGACTCAACTCCGGAACAATGAGCAGTTCTTC
>-|TRBV12-3/TRBV12-4|15|TRBJ2-5|-
CASSPGTIGGETQYF
TGTGCCAGCAGTCCGGGGACCATTGGTGGAGAGACCCAGTACTTC
>TRBD1|TRBV28|14|TRBJ1-2|few
CASSLWEGGGGYTF
TGTGCCAGCAGTTTATGGGAAGGGGGCGGAGGCTACACCTTC
>-|TRBV6-5|14|TRBJ2-5|few
CASSSRVYQETQYF
TGTGCCAGCAGCTCACGCGTGTACCAAGAGACCCAGTACTTC
>TRBD1|TRBV7-9|15|TRBJ2-4|many
CASSQDRVSKNIQYF
TGTGCCAGCAGCCAGGACAGGGTCTCCAAAAACATTCAGTACTTC
>TRBD1|TRBV27|14|TRBJ1-2|many
CASSFRTGGNGYTF
TGTGCCAGCAGTTTTAGGACAGGGGGCAATGGCTACACCTTC
>TRBD1|TRBV12-3/TRBV12-4|16|TRBJ1-2|many
CASSLRSGQGNYGYTF
TGTGCCAGCAGTTTAAGGTCGGGACAGGGCAACTATGGCTACACCTTC
>-|TRBV2|12|TRBJ1-1|many
CATETDIAEAFF
TGTGCCACCGAGACAGATATCGCTGAAGCTTTCTTT